The clone carrying this T cell receptor (beta chain) showed up just a few times. No antigen is known for it. Through a sample-barcoded 5' primer and a J-beta primer mix, a second PCR was run for roughly 7 to 12 cycles. MiXCR was run by TCRdb on the 5' RACE reads, yielding one entry per CDR3 protein. The sample carries roughly 930,000 distinct CDR3 sequences, roughly 50% recorded once. At least 7 million PBMCs were isolated per sample. The data stem from a study of blood T cells in healthy people across ages. Study observations and caveats: Whereas aged donors had fewer naive CD4+ cells, long-lived donors had more of them and higher diversity.

The ends were cut back, 4 bases at V and 6 bases at J, with 19 bases in the middle. Germline values: CDR1 SGHRS, CDR2 YFSETQ. The CDR3 is 15 residues long. The material sequenced was blood. The V gene is TRBV5-1, the J gene TRBJ1-1; D possibly corresponds to TRBD1 (6 bases). The sequence was obtained from a man aged 30-40 years in good health. For the CDR3, the DNA is TGCGCCAGCAGCGGTGGCGAAGGGGGGTTCGCTGAAGCTTTCTTT. Amino acids: CASSGGEGGFAEAFF. Together with reference TRBV5-1 and TRBJ1-1, the CDR3 gives the full variable domain: KAGVTQTPRYLIKTRGQQVTLSCSPISGHRSVSWYQQTPGQGLQFLFEYFSETQRNKGNFPGRFSGRQFSNSRSEMNVSTLELGDSALYLCASSGGEGGFAEAFFGQGTRLTVV.